What follows is one T cell receptor beta chain and its context. The antigen remains unidentified. This specimen belongs to a study of T cells after yellow fever vaccination. General study points: Repertoires sorted by FACS could include abundant clonotypes that are contaminants from the bulk population. On re-exposure, the response was weaker but peaked faster, at day 5 versus 15.

Germline loops: CDR1 SEHNR, CDR2 FQNEAQ (reference sequence). This CDR3 region has 13 residues. The V end was cut by 7 bases, the J end by 6 bases, with 12 bases between. It was through 5'RACE template switching that TCR cDNA was made, with a universal primer site and UMIs added. TCRdb analysed the 5' RACE reads with MiXCR anew, one entry per CDR3 protein. The sample lists 450,000 to 650,000 distinct CDR3 sequences; roughly 14% were seen once. The chain joins TRBV7-9 to TRBJ2-2, with D possibly called TRBD1 or TRBD2 (5 bases each). The sequence derives from a man aged 25-40 years who received the YFV17D yellow fever vaccine. The specimen comprised PBMCs, sampled on the day of the yellow fever booster vaccination. This CDR3 reads CASKQQGAGELFF. CDR3 bases: TGTGCCAGCAAACAGCAGGGAGCCGGGGAGCTGTTTTTT.